A single sample gave rise to the 15 T cell receptor beta chains below, sequenced in a study of cytomegalovirus exposure and HLA in healthy donors. The PCR made use of 60 Vbeta and 13 Jbeta primers. Assay: immunoSEQ multiplex PCR; the TCRdb copy retains only in-frame clones and omits some. With 150,000 to 250,000 clones in the sample, the ten largest clones hold 0.74%. The sequenced sample consisted of PBMCs. The source of these receptors is a boy aged 5 to 17 in good health and CMV-seronegative.

The CDR3 protein is CASRGTGYYSSGNTIYF. In nucleotides, the CDR3 is TGTGCCAGCCGCGGGACAGGGTATTATTCCTCTGGAAACACCATATATTTT. This chain links TRBV2 with TRBJ1-3; 9 bases are a match to TRBD1. The J segment lost 0 bases and the V segment lost 8 bases, leaving 11 bases of the junction unmatched. Germline CDR1 SNHLY, CDR2 FYNNEI. The CDR3 totals 17 residues.

The V call is TRBV4-2, the J call TRBJ2-1; the match to TRBD2 covers 9 bases. CDR1 and CDR2 from the germline V gene are LGHNA and YNFKEQ. The CDR3 is 16 amino acids. The J segment lost 9 bases and the V segment lost 4 bases, leaving 13 bases of the junction unmatched. Here the CDR3 reads CASSPEGPGLAGEQFF. The DNA of the CDR3 is TGTGCCAGCAGCCCTGAAGGACCGGGACTAGCAGGTGAGCAGTTCTTC.

This chain joins TRBV5-4 and TRBJ2-7, with 10 bases fitting TRBD2. Germline V gene data show CDR1 as SGHNT and CDR2 as YYREEE (reference sequence). J lost 2 bases, V lost 3 bases, and 5 bases had no gene match. The CDR3 totals 15 residues. DNA of the CDR3: TGTGCCAGCAGCTCCAGGACTAGCGGTACCTACGAGCAGTACTTC. Translating it yields CASSSRTSGTYEQYF. The whole variable domain, filled in from reference TRBV5-4 and TRBJ2-7, reads ETGVTQSPTHLIKTRGQQVTLRCSSQSGHNTVSWYQQALGQGPQFIFQYYREEENGRGNFPPRFSGLQFPNYSSELNVNALELDDSALYLCASSSRTSGTYEQYFGPGTRLTVT.

The chain couples TRBV27 to TRBJ2-3; D uncertain. Germline V gives CDR1 MNHEY, CDR2 SMNVEV (reference sequence). Trimming left V 5 bases short and J 2 bases short, with 14 bases between. The CDR3 contains 15 residues. Here the CDR3 reads CASSPRLGTTDTQYF. The CDR3 DNA reads TGTGCCAGCAGTCCGCGACTGGGTACCACAGATACGCAGTATTTT.

V usage is TRBV19 and J usage is TRBJ2-7, with TRBD2 matching over 11 bases. Germline values: CDR1 LNHDA, CDR2 SQIVND (reference sequence). Germline trimming cut 5 bases from V and 2 bases from J; bases unmatched to any gene: 2. The CDR3 runs 14 residues. Here the CDR3 reads CASSELAGAYEQYF. CDR3 nucleotides: TGTGCCAGTAGTGAACTAGCGGGGGCCTACGAGCAGTACTTC.

V usage is TRBV19 and J usage is TRBJ2-2; 7 positions agree with TRBD2. This CDR3 spans 15 amino acids. CDR1 and CDR2 from the germline V gene are LNHDA and SQIVND (reference sequence). V lost 7 bases, J lost 3 bases, and 8 bases stayed unmatched. CDR3 bases: TGTGCCAGTACTCTGCATCGGGGGGACACCGGGGAGCTGTTTTTT. Amino acids: CASTLHRGDTGELFF.

V usage is TRBV6-4 and J usage is TRBJ1-1, with D unclear. CDR1 and CDR2 (germline): MRHNA, SNTAGT. The CDR3 contains 14 residues. The germline V and J ends were trimmed by 2 bases and 1 base, with 8 bases remaining between them. For the CDR3, the DNA is TGTGCCAGCAGTGACGGGGAGGAGAACACTGAAGCTTTCTTT. Amino acid sequence: CASSDGEENTEAFF.

The rearrangement joins TRBV27 to TRBJ1-2; D remains ambiguous. Trimming took off 8 bases at V and 0 bases at J, with 16 bases between the two ends. The CDR3 contains 15 residues. The germline gives CDR1 MNHEY, CDR2 SMNVEV (reference sequence). The CDR3 is CASSSQGDTNYGYTF. The CDR3 region has the DNA TGTGCCAGCTCCTCCCAAGGAGATACTAACTATGGCTACACCTTC.

V gene TRBV19 combines with J gene TRBJ2-3, with 7 bases identical to TRBD2. Germline V gives CDR1 LNHDA, CDR2 SQIVND (reference sequence). The CDR3 contains 13 residues. V shed 5 bases and J 4 bases; nucleotides not matched to a gene: 3. The CDR3 spells CASSDREADTQYF. Here the CDR3 DNA reads TGTGCCAGTAGTGATCGGGAGGCAGATACGCAGTATTTT.

V usage is TRBV7-2 and J usage is TRBJ2-1; the D gene is possibly TRBD1 (6 bases). The V and J ends lost 4 bases and 4 bases respectively, with 8 bases between them. Germline assignment: CDR1 SGHTA and CDR2 FQGNSA. The CDR3 has 13 amino acids. The CDR3 spells CASSSGQYNEQFF. CDR3 coding DNA: TGTGCCAGCAGCTCGGGACAATACAATGAGCAGTTCTTC.

The CDR3 nucleotides read TGTGCCAGCAGTTACAGCCAGGGGGGCGAGCAGTACTTC. Translation: CASSYSQGGEQYF. J is TRBJ2-5 and V is TRBV6-5; weak D call: TRBD1 (7 bases). The better agreement between TRBJ2-7 and the DNA end casts doubt on the J call. The germline gives CDR1 MNHEY, CDR2 SVGAGI. This CDR3 has 13 amino acids.

CDR3: CASSPQQGRPSTDTQYF. The CDR3 DNA sequence: TGTGCCAGTAGTCCGCAACAAGGGAGGCCTAGCACAGATACGCAGTATTTT. The rearrangement links TRBV19 to TRBJ2-3, with D perhaps TRBD2 (6 bases). The germline gives CDR1 LNHDA, CDR2 SQIVND (reference sequence). V shed 5 bases and J shed 0 bases, with 18 bases lying between them. The CDR3 loop spans 17 amino acids.

CDR3 DNA: TGTGCCTGGAGTGTACCCTTAGGACAGGGGAGAGGTTCCTATAGCAATCAGCCCCAGCATTTT. Translating it yields CAWSVPLGQGRGSYSNQPQHF. The J gene is TRBJ1-5, the V gene TRBV30, with TRBD1 identical over 9 bases. The CDR3 covers 21 residues. The junction had 18 bases not matched to a gene; V was cut back by 0 bases and J by 0 bases. The germline gives CDR1 GTSNPN, CDR2 SVGIG (reference sequence).

The CDR3 bases are TGTGCCAGCAGCTTTTACAGGGGAAAACTGTTTTTT. The encoded protein is CASSFYRGKLFF. The chain has TRBV11-2 and TRBJ1-4, with TRBD1 matching over 7 bases. CDR3 length equals 12 residues. From germline, CDR1 is SGHAT and CDR2 FQNNGV. After removal of 3 bases from V and 10 bases from J, the junction contained 2 bases not matched to a gene.

The genes are TRBV7-2 and TRBJ1-1; 12 nucleotides line up with TRBD1. The CDR3 consists of 16 residues. Germline assignment: CDR1 SGHTA and CDR2 FQGNSA. V shed 2 bases and J 2 bases; nucleotides not matched to a gene: 3. CDR3 nucleotides: TGTGCCAGCAGCTTACCGGGACAGGGGGCAAACACTGAAGCTTTCTTT. Its protein product is CASSLPGQGANTEAFF. The variable domain in full, with the rest retrieved from reference TRBV7-2 and TRBJ1-1, is GAGVSQSPSNKVTEKGKDVELRCDPISGHTALYWYRQSLGQGLEFLIYFQGNSAPDKSGLPSDRFSAERTGGSVSTLTIQRTQQEDSAVYLCASSLPGQGANTEAFFGQGTRLTVV.